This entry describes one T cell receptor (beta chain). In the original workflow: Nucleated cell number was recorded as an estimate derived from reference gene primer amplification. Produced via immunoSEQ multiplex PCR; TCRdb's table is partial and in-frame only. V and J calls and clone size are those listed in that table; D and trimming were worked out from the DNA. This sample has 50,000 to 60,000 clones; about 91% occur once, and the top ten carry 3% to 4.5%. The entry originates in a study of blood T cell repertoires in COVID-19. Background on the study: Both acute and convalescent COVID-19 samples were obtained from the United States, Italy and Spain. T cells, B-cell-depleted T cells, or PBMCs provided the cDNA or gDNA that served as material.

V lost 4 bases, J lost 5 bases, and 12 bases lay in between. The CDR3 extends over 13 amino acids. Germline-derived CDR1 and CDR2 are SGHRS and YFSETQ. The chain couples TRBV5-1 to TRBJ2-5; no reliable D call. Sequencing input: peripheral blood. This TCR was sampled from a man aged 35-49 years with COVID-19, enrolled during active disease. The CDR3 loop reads CASSPERRETQYF. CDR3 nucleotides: TGCGCCAGCAGCCCCGAAAGGCGGGAGACCCAGTACTTC.